This paragraph covers one T cell receptor (beta chain) sequence. The antigen is unknown. Trimming cost V 0 bases and J 4 bases, with 4 bases left between them. This CDR3 contains 13 residues. Germline V CDR1 and CDR2: MNHEY, SVGAGI. These data are taken from a study of OX40 agonist ivuxolimab in advanced cancers. Turning to the study itself: Partial responses were achieved by three patients, one with hepatocellular carcinoma and two with cutaneous melanoma.

Whole-study results and caveats: Averaging showed that CD8+ T cells had more expanded clones than CD4+ did. There was clonal expansion of CD4+ and CD8+ blood T cells by week 6 at 0.1 to 3.0 mg/kg.

The table came from immunoSEQ multiplex PCR; TCRdb's copy has only in-frame clones and leaves some out. The data hold some 58,000 clones, with over 80% observed a single time. Sample: CD4+ or CD8+ T cells sorted from blood, taken in a trial of the OX40 agonist ivuxolimab. This chain links TRBV6-5 with TRBJ1-5; D gene uncertain. The clonotype was recovered from an adult with an advanced solid tumor such as melanoma, head and neck, liver or kidney cancer. CDR3 loop: CASSYSRNQPQHF. CDR3 in DNA: TGTGCCAGCAGTTACTCGAGGAATCAGCCCCAGCATTTT.